This T cell receptor beta chain derives from a study of cytomegalovirus exposure and HLA in healthy donors. CDR1 and CDR2 (germline): LNHDA, SQIVND (reference sequence). The CDR3 is made up of 16 amino acids. V was clipped by 3 bases and J by 5 bases; unmatched bases: 9. Researchers ran the PCR with 60 Vbeta and 13 Jbeta primers. Some clones are missing from TCRdb's copy, which holds only in-frame ones; the method was immunoSEQ multiplex PCR. Among more than 130,000 clones listed, approximately 80% were seen once. The sample taken for sequencing was PBMCs. This sequence was found in a male donor in good health and CMV-seronegative. The gene calls are TRBV19 and TRBJ2-7; 11 bases agree with TRBD1. The CDR3 sequence is CASSIRGDRGSDEQYF. The DNA for the CDR3 is TGTGCCAGTAGTATTAGAGGGGACAGGGGGAGCGACGAGCAGTACTTC.